Below, one T cell receptor beta chain is given with its context. This CDR3 spans 15 amino acids. With 3 bases removed from V and 4 bases from J, the gap between germline ends came to 14 bases. Germline lookup yields CDR1 MDHEN and CDR2 SYDVKM. The sample belongs to a study of somatic mutations in cytotoxic T cells in rheumatoid arthritis. Produced via immunoSEQ multiplex PCR; TCRdb's table is partial and in-frame only. The table has about 14,000 clones, around 74% seen once. This clonotype originated in an adult with rheumatoid arthritis. Sequencing was done on a sample of CD8+ T cells sorted from blood. The chain has TRBV28 and TRBJ2-3; perhaps TRBD2 as D (6 bases). CDR3 sequence: CASSFVGGPADTQYF. In DNA, the CDR3 is TGTGCCAGCAGTTTTGTCGGGGGTCCCGCAGATACGCAGTATTTT.